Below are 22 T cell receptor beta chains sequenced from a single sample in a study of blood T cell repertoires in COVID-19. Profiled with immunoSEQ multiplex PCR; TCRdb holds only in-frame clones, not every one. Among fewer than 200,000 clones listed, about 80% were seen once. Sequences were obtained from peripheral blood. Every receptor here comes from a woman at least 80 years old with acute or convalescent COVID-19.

CDR3 bases: TGTGCCAGCAGCTCGCGGGACGGAATGAACACTGAAGCTTTCTTT. Protein: CASSSRDGMNTEAFF. This chain connects TRBV7-9 to TRBJ1-1; weak D call: TRBD1 (5 bases). CDR3 size: 15 residues. V dropped 4 bases and J dropped 0 bases, with 12 bases sitting between them. CDR1 is SEHNR and CDR2 is FQNEAQ in the germline V gene (reference sequence).

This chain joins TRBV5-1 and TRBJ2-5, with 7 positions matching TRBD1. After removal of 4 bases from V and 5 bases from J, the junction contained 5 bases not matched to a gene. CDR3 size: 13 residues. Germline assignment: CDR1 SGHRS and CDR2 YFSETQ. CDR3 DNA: TGCGCCAGCAGCACCGGACAGGTGGAGACCCAGTACTTC. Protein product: CASSTGQVETQYF.

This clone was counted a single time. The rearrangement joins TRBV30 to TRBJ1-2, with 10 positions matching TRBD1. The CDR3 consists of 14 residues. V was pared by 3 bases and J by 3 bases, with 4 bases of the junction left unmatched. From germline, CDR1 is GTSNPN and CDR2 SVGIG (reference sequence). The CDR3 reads CAWSLGTGDYGYTF. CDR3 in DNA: TGTGCCTGGAGCCTTGGGACAGGGGACTATGGCTACACCTTC.

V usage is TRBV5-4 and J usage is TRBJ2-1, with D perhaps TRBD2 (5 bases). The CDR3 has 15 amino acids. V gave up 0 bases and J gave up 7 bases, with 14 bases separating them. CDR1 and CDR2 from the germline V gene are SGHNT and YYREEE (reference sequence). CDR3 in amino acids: CASSLARGPENEQFF. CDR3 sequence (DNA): TGTGCCAGCAGCTTGGCGAGAGGGCCGGAGAATGAGCAGTTCTTC.

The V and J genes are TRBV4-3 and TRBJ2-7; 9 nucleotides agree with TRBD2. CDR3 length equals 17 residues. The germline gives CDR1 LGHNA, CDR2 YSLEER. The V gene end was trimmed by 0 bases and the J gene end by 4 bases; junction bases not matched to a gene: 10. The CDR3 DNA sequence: TGCGCCAGCAGCCAAGATATACAAGCGGGAGGTGTATACGAGCAGTACTTC. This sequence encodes CASSQDIQAGGVYEQYF.

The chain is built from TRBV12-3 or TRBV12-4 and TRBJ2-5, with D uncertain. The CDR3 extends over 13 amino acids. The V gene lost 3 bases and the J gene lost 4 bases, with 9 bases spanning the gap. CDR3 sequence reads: CASSFFRSETQYF. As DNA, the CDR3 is TGTGCCAGCAGTTTCTTTAGATCAGAGACCCAGTACTTC.

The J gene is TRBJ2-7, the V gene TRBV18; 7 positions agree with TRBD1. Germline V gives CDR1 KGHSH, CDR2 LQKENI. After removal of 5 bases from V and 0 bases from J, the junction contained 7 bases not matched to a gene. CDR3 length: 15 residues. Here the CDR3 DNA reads TGTGCCAGCTCAATCCGGACAGGACTCTCCTACGAGCAGTACTTC. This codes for CASSIRTGLSYEQYF.

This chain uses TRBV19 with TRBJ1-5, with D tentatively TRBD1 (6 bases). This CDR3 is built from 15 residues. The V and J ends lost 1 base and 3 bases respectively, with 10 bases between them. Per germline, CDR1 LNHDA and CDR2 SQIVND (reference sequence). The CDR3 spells CASSIGQAPNQPQHF. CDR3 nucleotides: TGTGCCAGTAGTATAGGACAGGCGCCCAATCAGCCCCAGCATTTT.

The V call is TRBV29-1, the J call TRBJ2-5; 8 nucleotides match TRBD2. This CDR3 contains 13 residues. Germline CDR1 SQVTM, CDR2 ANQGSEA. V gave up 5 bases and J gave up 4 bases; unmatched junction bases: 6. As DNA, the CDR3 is TGCAGCGTTCCCGGACTAGCTGGAGAGACCCAGTACTTC. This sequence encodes CSVPGLAGETQYF.

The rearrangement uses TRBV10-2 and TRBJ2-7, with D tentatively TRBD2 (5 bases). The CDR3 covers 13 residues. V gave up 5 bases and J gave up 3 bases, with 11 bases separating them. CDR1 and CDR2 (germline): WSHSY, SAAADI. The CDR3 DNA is TGCGCCAGCAGTAGCGGTCGGGACTACGAGCAGTACTTC. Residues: CASSSGRDYEQYF.

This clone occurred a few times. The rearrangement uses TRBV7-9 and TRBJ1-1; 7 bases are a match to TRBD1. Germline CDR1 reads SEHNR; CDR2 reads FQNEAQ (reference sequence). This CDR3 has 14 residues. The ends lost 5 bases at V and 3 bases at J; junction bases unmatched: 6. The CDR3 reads CASSQTGLDTEAFF. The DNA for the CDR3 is TGTGCCAGCAGCCAGACAGGGCTGGACACTGAAGCTTTCTTT.

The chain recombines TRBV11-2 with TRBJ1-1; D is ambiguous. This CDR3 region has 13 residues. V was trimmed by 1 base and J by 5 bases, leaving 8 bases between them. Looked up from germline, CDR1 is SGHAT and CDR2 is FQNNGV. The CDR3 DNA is TGTGCCAGCAGCTTAGGTGAGGGTACTGAAGCTTTCTTT. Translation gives CASSLGEGTEAFF.

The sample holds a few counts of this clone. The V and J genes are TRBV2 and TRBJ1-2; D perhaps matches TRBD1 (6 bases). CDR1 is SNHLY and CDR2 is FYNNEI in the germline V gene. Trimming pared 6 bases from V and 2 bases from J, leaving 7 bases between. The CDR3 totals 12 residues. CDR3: CASRGTNYGYTF. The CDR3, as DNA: TGTGCCAGCAGGGGGACAAACTATGGCTACACCTTC.

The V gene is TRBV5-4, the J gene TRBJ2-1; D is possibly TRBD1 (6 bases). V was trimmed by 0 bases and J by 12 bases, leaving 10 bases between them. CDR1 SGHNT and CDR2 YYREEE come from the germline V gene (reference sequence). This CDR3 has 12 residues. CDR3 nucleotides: TGTGCCAGCAGCTTGGCACAGGGTCGGCAGTTCTTC. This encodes CASSLAQGRQFF.

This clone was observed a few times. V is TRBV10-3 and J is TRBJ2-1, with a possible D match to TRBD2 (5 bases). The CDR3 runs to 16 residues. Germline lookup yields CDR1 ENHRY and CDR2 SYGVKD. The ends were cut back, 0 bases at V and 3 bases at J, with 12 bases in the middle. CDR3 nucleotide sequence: TGTGCCATCAGTGAGTCTGAGGGAGTGAGCTACAATGAGCAGTTCTTC. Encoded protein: CAISESEGVSYNEQFF.

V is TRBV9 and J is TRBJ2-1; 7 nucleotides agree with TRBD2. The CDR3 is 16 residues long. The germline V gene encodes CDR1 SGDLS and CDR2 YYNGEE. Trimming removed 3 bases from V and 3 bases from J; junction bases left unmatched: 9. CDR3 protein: CASSATGLKIYNEQFF. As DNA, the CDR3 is TGTGCCAGCAGCGCCACGGGACTAAAGATCTACAATGAGCAGTTCTTC.

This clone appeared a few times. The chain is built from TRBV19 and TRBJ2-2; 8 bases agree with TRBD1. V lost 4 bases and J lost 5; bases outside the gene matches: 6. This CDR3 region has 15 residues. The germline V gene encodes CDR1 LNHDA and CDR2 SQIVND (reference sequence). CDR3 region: CASSTGTGGTGELFF. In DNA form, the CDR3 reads TGTGCCAGTAGTACAGGGACAGGCGGAACCGGGGAGCTGTTTTTT.

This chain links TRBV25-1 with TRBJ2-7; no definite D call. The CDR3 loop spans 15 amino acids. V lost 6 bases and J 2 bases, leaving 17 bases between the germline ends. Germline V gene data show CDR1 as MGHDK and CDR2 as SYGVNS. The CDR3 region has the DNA TGTGCCAGCAGCTTTTCAAAACTAAGCCCCTACGAGCAGTACTTC. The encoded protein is CASSFSKLSPYEQYF.

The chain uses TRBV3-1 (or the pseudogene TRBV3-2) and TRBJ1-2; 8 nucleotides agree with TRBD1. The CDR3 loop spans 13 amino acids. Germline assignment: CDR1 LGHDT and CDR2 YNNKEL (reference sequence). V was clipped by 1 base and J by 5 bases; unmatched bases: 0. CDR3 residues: CASSQGTGYGYTF. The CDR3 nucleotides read TGTGCCAGCAGCCAAGGGACAGGGTATGGCTACACCTTC.

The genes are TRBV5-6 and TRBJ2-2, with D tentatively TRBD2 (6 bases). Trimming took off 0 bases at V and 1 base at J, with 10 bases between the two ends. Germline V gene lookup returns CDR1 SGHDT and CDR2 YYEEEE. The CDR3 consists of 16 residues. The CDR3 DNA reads TGTGCCAGCAGCTTGGGGCTAGCGAGGAACACCGGGGAGCTGTTTTTT. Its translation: CASSLGLARNTGELFF. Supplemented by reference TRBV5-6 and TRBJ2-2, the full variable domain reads DAGVTQSPTHLIKTRGQQVTLRCSPKSGHDTVSWYQQALGQGPQFIFQYYEEEERQRGNFPDRFSGHQFPNYSSELNVNALLLGDSALYLCASSLGLARNTGELFFGEGSRLTVL.

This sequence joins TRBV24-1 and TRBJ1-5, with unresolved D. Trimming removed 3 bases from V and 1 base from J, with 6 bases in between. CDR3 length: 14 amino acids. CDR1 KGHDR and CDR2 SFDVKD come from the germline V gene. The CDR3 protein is CATSDGGSNQPQHF. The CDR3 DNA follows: TGTGCCACCAGTGATGGCGGCAGCAATCAGCCCCAGCATTTT.

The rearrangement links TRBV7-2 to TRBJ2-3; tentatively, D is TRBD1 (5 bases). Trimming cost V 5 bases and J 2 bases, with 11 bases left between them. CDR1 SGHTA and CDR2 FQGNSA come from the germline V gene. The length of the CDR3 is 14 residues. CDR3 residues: CASSPPRVTDTQYF. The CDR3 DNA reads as TGTGCCAGCAGCCCTCCCAGGGTCACAGATACGCAGTATTTT.